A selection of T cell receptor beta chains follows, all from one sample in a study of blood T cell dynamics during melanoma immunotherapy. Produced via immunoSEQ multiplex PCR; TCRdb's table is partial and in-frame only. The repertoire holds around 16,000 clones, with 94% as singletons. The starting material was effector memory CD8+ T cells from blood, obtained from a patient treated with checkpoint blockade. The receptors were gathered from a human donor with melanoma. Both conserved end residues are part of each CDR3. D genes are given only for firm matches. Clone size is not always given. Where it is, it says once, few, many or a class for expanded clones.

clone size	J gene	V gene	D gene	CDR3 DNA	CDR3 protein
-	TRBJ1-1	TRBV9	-	TGTGCCAGCAGCGTAGTTGAAGGGGGCACTGAAGCTTTCTTT	CASSVVEGGTEAFF
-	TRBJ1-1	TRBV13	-	TGTGCCAGCAGCCCGGGGTCGGGCACTGAAGCTTTCTTT	CASSPGSGTEAFF
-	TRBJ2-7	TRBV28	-	TGTGCCAGCAGTTTCGCTGGTGGCGGGGTTTACGAGCAGTACTTC	CASSFAGGGVYEQYF
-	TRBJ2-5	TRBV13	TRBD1	TGTGCCAGCAGCCCGGGGACAGGGTTGCAAGAGACCCAGTACTTC	CASSPGTGLQETQYF
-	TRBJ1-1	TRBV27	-	TGTGCCAGCAGACCGGCCGGGGGAGGGAACACTGAAGCTTTCTTT	CASRPAGGGNTEAFF
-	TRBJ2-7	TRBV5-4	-	TGTGCCAGCAGCTTGCTTAGCATTCCCTCCTACGAGCAGTACTTC	CASSLLSIPSYEQYF
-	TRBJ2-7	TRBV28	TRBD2	TGTGCCAGCAGCACTTACGCGACTAGCGGGATTATCGAGCAGTACTTC	CASSTYATSGIIEQYF
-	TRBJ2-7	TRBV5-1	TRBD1	TGCGCCAGCAGCTCGACAGGGGGCTACGAGCAGTACTTC	CASSSTGGYEQYF
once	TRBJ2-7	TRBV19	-	TGTGCCTCGAAGGGAGGGACAGGAGCGTACGAGCAGTACTTC	CASKGGTGAYEQYF
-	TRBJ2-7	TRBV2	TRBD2	TGTGCCAGCATTGCGGGACTAGCTGCGGGGGGCTACGAGCAGTACTTC	CASIAGLAAGGYEQYF
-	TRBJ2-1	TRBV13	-	TGTGCCAGCAGCTTAGCCGGGAGTAGGTACAATGAGCAGTTCTTC	CASSLAGSRYNEQFF
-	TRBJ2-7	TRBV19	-	TGTGCCAGTAGTATGACCATCTTCTACGAGCAGTACTTC	CASSMTIFYEQYF
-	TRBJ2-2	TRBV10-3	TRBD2	TGTGCCATCAGTGAAGGGCGGGAGCCCCCGATAGGATTGTTTTTT	CAISEGREPPIGLFF
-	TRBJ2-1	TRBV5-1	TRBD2	TGCGCCAGCAGCATAACGACTAGCGGGAGAGGTGGTGAGCAGTTCTTC	CASSITTSGRGGEQFF
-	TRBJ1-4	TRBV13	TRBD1	TGTGCCAGCAGCCCTGCAAAGACAGGGGAGGATGAAAAACTGTTTTTT	CASSPAKTGEDEKLFF
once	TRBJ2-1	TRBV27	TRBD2	TGTGCCAGCAGTCCCCGTGGACTAGCGGGAGATGGTAATGAGCAGTTCTTC	CASSPRGLAGDGNEQFF
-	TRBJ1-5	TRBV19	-	TGTGCCAGTAGTTGGCGGACGGTCGAATTTACGAATACGGAGTTGGCCCAGCATTTT	CASSWRTVEFTNTELAQHF
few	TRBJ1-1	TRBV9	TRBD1	TGTGCCAGCAGCGTCCAGGGGGCAGGGAACACTGAAGCTTTCTTT	CASSVQGAGNTEAFF
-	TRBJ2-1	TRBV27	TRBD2	TGTGCCAGCAGTCCCATAGGGACTACCGGTGGCAATGAGCAGTTCTTC	CASSPIGTTGGNEQFF
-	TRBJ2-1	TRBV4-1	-	TGCGCCAGCAGCCAGAGCTGGGGGAATGAGCAGTTCTTC	CASSQSWGNEQFF
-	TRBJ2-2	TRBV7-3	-	TGTGCCAGCAGCCCTCGTGGAGCCACCGGGGAGCTGTTTTTT	CASSPRGATGELFF
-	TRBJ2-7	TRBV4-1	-	TGCGCCAGCAGCCAAGAGCGCGACAGCGCCTACGAGCAGTACTTC	CASSQERDSAYEQYF
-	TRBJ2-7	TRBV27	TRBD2	TGTGCCAGCAGTTCATCCACGCGGGGACTAGTTTCTGTCGAGCAGTACTTC	CASSSSTRGLVSVEQYF
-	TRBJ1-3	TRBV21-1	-	TGTGCCAGCAGCCCCCATCGCCTTTGGAACACCATATATTTT	CASSPHRLWNTIYF
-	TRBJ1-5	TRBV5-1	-	TGCGCCAGCAGCCGTGGGGAAAATAGCAATCAGCCCCAGCATTTT	CASSRGENSNQPQHF
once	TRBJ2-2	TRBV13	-	TGTGCCAGCAGCTTAGGTGGGGACACCGGGGAGCTGTTTTTT	CASSLGGDTGELFF
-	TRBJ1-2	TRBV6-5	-	TGTGCCAGCAGTTGGACAATGGATGTTAACTATGGCTACACCTTC	CASSWTMDVNYGYTF
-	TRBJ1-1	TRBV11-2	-	TGTGCCAGCAGCCGTCCCTCAGGAGGGGTGCCTGAAGCTTTCTTT	CASSRPSGGVPEAFF
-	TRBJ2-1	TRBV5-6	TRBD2	TGTGCCAGCAGCTGGGGAGCGGGAGCCAATGAGCAGTTCTTC	CASSWGAGANEQFF
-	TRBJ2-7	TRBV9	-	TGTGCCAGCAGCGAGTCAGGGAAGGAGCAGTACTTC	CASSESGKEQYF
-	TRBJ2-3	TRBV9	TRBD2	TGTGCCAGCAGCGGTAGCGGGAGAACATTCACAGATACGCAGTATTTT	CASSGSGRTFTDTQYF
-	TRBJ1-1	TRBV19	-	TGTGCCAGTACTATCGCTGGGGGGGGTTACACTGAAGCTTTCTTT	CASTIAGGGYTEAFF
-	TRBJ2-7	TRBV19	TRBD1	TGTGCCAGTAGTACCGGGACAGGGCGATCCTACGAGCAGTACTTC	CASSTGTGRSYEQYF
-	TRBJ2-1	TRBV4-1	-	TGCGCCAGCAGCCAAGGAGGAGCCGGTTACAATGAGCAGTTCTTC	CASSQGGAGYNEQFF
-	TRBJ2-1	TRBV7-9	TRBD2	TGTGCCAGCAGCCCCCGACTAGCGGTCTACAATGAGCAGTTCTTC	CASSPRLAVYNEQFF
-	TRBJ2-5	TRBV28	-	TGTGCCAGCAGTTTAGGGCTAGGACAAGAGACCCAGTACTTC	CASSLGLGQETQYF
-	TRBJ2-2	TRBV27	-	TGTGCCAGCAGTTCCGCTTATTCCGGGGAGCTGTTTTTT	CASSSAYSGELFF
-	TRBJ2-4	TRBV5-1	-	TGCGCCAGCAGCTTTAACAGGGAGAAAAACATTCAGTACTTC	CASSFNREKNIQYF
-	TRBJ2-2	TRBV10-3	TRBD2	TGTGCCATCAGTGAGTCACCAAACGGGAGGGCCCAGGACACCGGGGAGCTGTTTTTT	CAISESPNGRAQDTGELFF
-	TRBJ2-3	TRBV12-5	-	TGTGCTAGTGGTTTATTCGTGGGGAGCACAGATACGCAGTATTTT	CASGLFVGSTDTQYF
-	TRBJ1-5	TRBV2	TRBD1	TGTGCCAGCAGGACAGGGCGCAATCAGCCCCAGCATTTT	CASRTGRNQPQHF
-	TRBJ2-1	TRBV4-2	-	TGTGCCAGCAGCCAAGGGTACAATGAGCAGTTCTTC	CASSQGYNEQFF
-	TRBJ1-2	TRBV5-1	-	TGCGCCAGCAGCCGGGACACCTATGGCTACACCTTC	CASSRDTYGYTF
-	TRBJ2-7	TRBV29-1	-	TGCAGCGTTGAATTCAGGGGGGCCTACGAGCAGTACTTC	CSVEFRGAYEQYF
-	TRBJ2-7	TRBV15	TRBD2	TGTGCCACCAGCAGTGTACTAGCGGGTTACTACGAGCAGTACTTC	CATSSVLAGYYEQYF
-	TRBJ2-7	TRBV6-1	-	TGTGCCAGTAGACCTGCCCCCCTGGGATACGAGCAGTACTTC	CASRPAPLGYEQYF
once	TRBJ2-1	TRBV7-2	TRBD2	TGTGCCAGCAGCCCAGTCCAGCGGGAGTTCAATGAGCAGTTCTTC	CASSPVQREFNEQFF
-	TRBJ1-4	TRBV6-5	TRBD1	TGTGCCAGCAGTTCCCCCCCGGGACAGGGAGTTGAAAAACTGTTTTTT	CASSSPPGQGVEKLFF
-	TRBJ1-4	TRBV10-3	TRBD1	TGTGCCATCAGTGAGTTAAGGACAGGGCCGGATGAAAAACTGTTTTTT	CAISELRTGPDEKLFF
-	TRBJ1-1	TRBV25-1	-	TGTGCCAGCAGGATCGGCAGGGAAGCTTTCTTT	CASRIGREAFF
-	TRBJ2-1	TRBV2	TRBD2	TGTGCCAGCAGTGTAGGGAGGGTTCGTGAGCAGTTCTTC	CASSVGRVREQFF
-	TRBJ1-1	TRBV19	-	TGTGCCAGTACCCCACTTACGCGAGTGAACACTGAAGCTTTCTTT	CASTPLTRVNTEAFF
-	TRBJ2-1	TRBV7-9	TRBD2	TGTGCCAGCAGCTTAGGTCTAGCGGCCTACAATGAGCAGTTCTTC	CASSLGLAAYNEQFF
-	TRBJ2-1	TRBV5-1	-	TGCGCCAGCAGCCCCCGAGGATCCTACAATGAGCAGTTCTTC	CASSPRGSYNEQFF
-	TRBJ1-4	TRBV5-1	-	TGCGCCAGCAGCTTGTGGGACACCGGAGAGAATGAAAAACTGTTTTTT	CASSLWDTGENEKLFF